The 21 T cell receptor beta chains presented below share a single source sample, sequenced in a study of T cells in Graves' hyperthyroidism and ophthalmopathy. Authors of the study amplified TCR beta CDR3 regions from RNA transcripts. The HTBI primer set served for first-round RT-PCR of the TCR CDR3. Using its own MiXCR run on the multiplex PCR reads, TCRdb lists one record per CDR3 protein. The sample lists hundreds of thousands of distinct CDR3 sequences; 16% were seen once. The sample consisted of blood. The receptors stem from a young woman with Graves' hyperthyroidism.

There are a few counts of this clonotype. The CDR3 protein is CASSPQPSEQYF. CDR3 coding DNA: TGTGCCAGCAGCCCTCAACCTTCCGAGCAGTACTTC. V is TRBV5-8 and J is TRBJ2-7, with unresolved D. The V and J ends lost 4 bases and 6 bases respectively, with 11 bases between them. The CDR3 contains 12 residues. Germline CDR1 reads SGHTS; CDR2 reads YDEGEE.

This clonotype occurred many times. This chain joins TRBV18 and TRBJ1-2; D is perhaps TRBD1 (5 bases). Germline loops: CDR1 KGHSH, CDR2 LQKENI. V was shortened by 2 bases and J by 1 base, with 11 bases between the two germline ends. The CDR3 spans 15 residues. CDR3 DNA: TGTGCCAGCTCACCAAGCAGGGCGGGTAACTATGGCTACACCTTC. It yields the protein CASSPSRAGNYGYTF.

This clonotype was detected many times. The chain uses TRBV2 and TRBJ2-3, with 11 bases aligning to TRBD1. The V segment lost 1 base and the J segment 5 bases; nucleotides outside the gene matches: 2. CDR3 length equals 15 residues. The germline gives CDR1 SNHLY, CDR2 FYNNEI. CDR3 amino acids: CASSEEGQGVDTQYF. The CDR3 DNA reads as TGTGCCAGCAGTGAAGAGGGACAGGGGGTAGATACGCAGTATTTT.

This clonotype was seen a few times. The CDR3 reads CASMMGDGYTF. In DNA form, the CDR3 reads TGTGCCAGTATGATGGGGGATGGCTACACCTTC. V usage is TRBV19 and J usage is TRBJ1-2; D might be TRBD1 (5 bases). Germline lookup yields CDR1 LNHDA and CDR2 SQIVND (reference sequence). Trimming took 7 bases from V and 6 from J, leaving 9 bases between them. The CDR3 extends over 11 amino acids.

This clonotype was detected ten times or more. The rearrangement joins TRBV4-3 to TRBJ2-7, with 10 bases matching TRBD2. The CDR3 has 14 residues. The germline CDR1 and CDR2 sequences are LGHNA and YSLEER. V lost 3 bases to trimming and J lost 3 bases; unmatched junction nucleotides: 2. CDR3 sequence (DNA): TGCGCCAGCAGCCACAGGACTAGCGGCTACGAGCAGTACTTC. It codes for CASSHRTSGYEQYF.

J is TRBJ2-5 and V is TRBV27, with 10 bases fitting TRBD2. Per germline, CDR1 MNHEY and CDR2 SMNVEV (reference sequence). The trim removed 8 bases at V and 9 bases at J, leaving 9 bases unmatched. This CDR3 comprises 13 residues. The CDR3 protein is CASRPSGGGAQYF. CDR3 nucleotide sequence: TGTGCCAGCCGGCCGAGCGGGGGGGGGGCCCAGTACTTC.

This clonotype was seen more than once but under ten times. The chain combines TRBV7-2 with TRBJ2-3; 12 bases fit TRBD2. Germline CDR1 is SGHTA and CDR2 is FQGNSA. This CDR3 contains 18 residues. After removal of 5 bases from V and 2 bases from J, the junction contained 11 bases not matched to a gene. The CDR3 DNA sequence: TGTGCCAGCAGCCGTTTACCGACTAGCGGGAGTCCCACAGATACGCAGTATTTT. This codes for CASSRLPTSGSPTDTQYF. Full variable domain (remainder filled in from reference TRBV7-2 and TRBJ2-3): GAGVSQSPSNKVTEKGKDVELRCDPISGHTALYWYRQSLGQGLEFLIYFQGNSAPDKSGLPSDRFSAERTGGSVSTLTIQRTQQEDSAVYLCASSRLPTSGSPTDTQYFGPGTRLTVL.

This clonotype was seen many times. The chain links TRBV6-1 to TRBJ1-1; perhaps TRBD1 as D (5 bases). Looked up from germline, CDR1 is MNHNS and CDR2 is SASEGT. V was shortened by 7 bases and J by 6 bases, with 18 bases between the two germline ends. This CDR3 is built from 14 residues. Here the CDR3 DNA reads TGTGCCAGCACCTACACCCCTCGGGACTCTGAAGCTTTCTTT. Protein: CASTYTPRDSEAFF.

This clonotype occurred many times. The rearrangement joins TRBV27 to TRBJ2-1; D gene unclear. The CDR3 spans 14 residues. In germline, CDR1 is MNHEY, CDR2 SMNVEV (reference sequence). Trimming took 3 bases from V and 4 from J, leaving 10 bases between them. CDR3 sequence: CASSFSLGYNEQFF. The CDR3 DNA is TGTGCCAGCAGTTTTAGTCTTGGTTACAATGAGCAGTTCTTC.

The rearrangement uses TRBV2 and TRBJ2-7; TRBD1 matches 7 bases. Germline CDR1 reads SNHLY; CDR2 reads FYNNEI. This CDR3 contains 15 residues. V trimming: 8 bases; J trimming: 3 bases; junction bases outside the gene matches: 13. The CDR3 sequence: CASQGVPTGIYEQYF. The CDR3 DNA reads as TGTGCCAGCCAGGGGGTCCCAACAGGGATCTACGAGCAGTACTTC.

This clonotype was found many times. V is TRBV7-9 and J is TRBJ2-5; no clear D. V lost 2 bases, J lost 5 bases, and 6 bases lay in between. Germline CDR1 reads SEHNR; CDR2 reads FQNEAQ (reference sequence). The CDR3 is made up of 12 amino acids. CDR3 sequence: CASSLSKETQYF. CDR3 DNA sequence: TGTGCCAGCAGCTTATCTAAGGAGACCCAGTACTTC.

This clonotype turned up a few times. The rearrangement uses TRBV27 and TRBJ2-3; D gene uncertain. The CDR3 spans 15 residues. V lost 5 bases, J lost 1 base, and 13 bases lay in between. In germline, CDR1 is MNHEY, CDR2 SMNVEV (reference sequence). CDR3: CASSPTAMGTDTQYF. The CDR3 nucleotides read TGTGCCAGCAGTCCCACAGCCATGGGCACAGATACGCAGTATTTT.

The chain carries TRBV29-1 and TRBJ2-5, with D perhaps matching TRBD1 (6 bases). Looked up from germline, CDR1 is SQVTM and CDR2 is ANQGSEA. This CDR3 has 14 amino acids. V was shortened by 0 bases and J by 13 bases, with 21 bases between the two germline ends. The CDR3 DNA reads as TGCAGCGTTGAAGATCAGATGATGAGGGGACACAGGTACTTC. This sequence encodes CSVEDQMMRGHRYF.

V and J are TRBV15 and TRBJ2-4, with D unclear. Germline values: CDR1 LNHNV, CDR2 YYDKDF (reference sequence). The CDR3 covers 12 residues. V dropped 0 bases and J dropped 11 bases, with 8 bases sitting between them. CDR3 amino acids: CATSRDQQVQYF. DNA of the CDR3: TGTGCCACCAGCAGAGATCAGCAGGTTCAGTACTTC.

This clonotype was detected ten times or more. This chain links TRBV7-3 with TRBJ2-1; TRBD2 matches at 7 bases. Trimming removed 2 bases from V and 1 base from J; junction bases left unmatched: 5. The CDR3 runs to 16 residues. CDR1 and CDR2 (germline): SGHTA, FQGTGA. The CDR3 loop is CASSLGGGMSYNEQFF. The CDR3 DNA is TGTGCCAGCAGCTTAGGGGGGGGTATGTCCTACAATGAGCAGTTCTTC.

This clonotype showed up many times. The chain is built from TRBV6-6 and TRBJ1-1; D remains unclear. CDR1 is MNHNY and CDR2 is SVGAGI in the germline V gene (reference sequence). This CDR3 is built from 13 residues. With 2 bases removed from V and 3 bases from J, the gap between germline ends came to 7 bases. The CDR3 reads CASSYIGDTEAFF. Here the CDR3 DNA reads TGTGCCAGCAGTTACATTGGGGACACTGAAGCTTTCTTT.

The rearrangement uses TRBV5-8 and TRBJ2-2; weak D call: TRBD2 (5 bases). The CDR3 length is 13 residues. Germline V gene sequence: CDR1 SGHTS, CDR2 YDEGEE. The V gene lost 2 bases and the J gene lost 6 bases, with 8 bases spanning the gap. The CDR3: CASSFIASGELFF. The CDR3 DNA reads TGTGCCAGCAGCTTTATAGCGTCCGGGGAGCTGTTTTTT.

The chain's CDR3 is CASSSTTGWNSPLHF. The CDR3 bases are TGTGCCAGCAGTTCAACGACAGGGTGGAATTCACCCCTCCACTTT. The V gene is TRBV27, the J gene TRBJ1-6; 7 bases line up with TRBD1. Germline V gene data show CDR1 as MNHEY and CDR2 as SMNVEV (reference sequence). With V trimmed by 4 bases and J by 7 bases, 7 bases remained unmatched. The length of the CDR3 is 15 residues.

CDR3 sequence (DNA): TGCAGTGCTTACGGGACTAGCGGCTACGAGCAGTACTTC. It translates to CSAYGTSGYEQYF. The genes are TRBV20-1 and TRBJ2-7; 11 bases fit TRBD2. Looked up from germline, CDR1 is DFQATT and CDR2 is SNEGSKA (reference sequence). This CDR3 comprises 13 residues. The V and J ends lost 5 bases and 3 bases, in that order; junction bases with no gene match: 3.

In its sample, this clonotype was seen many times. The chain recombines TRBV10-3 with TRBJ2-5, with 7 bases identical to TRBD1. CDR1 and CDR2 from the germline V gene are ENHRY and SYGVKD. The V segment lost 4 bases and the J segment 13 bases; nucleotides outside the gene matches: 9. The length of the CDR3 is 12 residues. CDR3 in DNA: TGTGCCATCAGTGGCGAAGACAGGGTCGGGTACTTC. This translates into CAISGEDRVGYF.

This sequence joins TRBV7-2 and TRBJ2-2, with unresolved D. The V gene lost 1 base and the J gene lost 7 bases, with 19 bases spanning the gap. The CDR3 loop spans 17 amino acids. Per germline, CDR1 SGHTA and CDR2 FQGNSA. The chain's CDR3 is CASSLVLTNIFGGELFF. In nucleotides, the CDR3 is TGTGCCAGCAGCTTAGTATTAACTAACATTTTTGGCGGGGAGCTGTTTTTT.